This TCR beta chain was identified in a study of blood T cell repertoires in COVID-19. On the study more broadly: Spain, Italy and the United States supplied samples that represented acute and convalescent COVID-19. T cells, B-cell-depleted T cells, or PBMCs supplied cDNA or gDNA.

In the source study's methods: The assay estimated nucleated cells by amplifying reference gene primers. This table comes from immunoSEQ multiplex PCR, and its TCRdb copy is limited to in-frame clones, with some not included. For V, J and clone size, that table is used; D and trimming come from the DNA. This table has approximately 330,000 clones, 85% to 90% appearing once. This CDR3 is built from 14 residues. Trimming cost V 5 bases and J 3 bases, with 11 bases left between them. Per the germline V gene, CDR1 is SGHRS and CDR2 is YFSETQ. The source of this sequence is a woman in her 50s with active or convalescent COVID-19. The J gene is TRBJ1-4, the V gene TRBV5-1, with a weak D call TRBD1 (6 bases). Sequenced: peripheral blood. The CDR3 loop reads CASRGDRSNEKLFF. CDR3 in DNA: TGCGCCAGCAGGGGCGACAGGTCTAATGAAAAACTGTTTTTT.